One and the same sample provided the 20 T cell receptor beta chains below, sequenced in a study of chemoradiotherapy in HPV16-positive cancers. Clones were read by immunoSEQ multiplex PCR, and TCRdb kept only the in-frame ones, dropping some. The data show around 30,000 clones, more than 70% seen once. The sample in question was blood, obtained from a patient who underwent chemoradiotherapy. These receptors were obtained from a human donor with HPV-associated anogenital cancer.

Details on this clone: Germline is not matched at one junction end, which may reflect a read error. The V and J genes are TRBV29-1 and TRBJ2-7, with a possible D match to TRBD1 (5 bases). This CDR3 has 11 residues. The V gene's germline CDR1 is SQVTM and CDR2 ANQGSEA. The CDR3 spells CSVGQTYKQYF. As DNA, the CDR3 is TGCAGCGTTGGACAGACCTACAAGCAGTACTTC.

This rearrangement joins TRBV5-6 to TRBJ1-1; D is uncertain. V was shortened by 4 bases and J by 7 bases, with 8 bases between the two germline ends. Germline values: CDR1 SGHDT, CDR2 YYEEEE. The CDR3 extends over 11 amino acids. The CDR3 loop reads CASSRRVEAFF. The CDR3 DNA reads TGTGCCAGCAGCAGGCGGGTTGAAGCTTTCTTT.

CDR3 residues: CASSLDGGLYNEQFF. CDR3 coding DNA: TGTGCCAGCAGCTTAGACGGGGGCCTCTACAATGAGCAGTTCTTC. The V call is TRBV11-3, the J call TRBJ2-1; D is tentatively TRBD1 or TRBD2 (6 bases each). Germline CDR1 reads SGHNT; CDR2 reads YENEEA. CDR3 length equals 15 residues. Trimming left V 0 bases short and J 3 bases short, with 9 bases between.

The rearrangement uses TRBV6-1 and TRBJ1-5; D not certain. Looked up from germline, CDR1 is MNHNS and CDR2 is SASEGT. The CDR3 loop spans 15 amino acids. Trimming pared 1 base from V and 6 bases from J, leaving 13 bases between. The CDR3 spells CASSEVPGRSQPQHF. CDR3 coding DNA: TGTGCCAGCAGTGAAGTCCCGGGTAGGAGTCAGCCCCAGCATTTT.

The chain employs TRBV11-2 and TRBJ2-3; 8 positions agree with TRBD2. V shed 0 bases and J 3 bases; nucleotides not matched to a gene: 5. The CDR3 runs to 16 residues. The germline gives CDR1 SGHAT, CDR2 FQNNGV. In DNA, the CDR3 is TGTGCCAGCAGCTTAGATCGAGGCGGGGGGACAGATACGCAGTATTTT. Protein product: CASSLDRGGGTDTQYF.

V usage is TRBV6-5 and J usage is TRBJ2-1; 11 bases agree with TRBD2. Germline V gene sequence: CDR1 MNHEY, CDR2 SVGAGI. The CDR3 spans 15 residues. After removal of 6 bases from V and 4 bases from J, the junction contained 5 bases not matched to a gene. The CDR3 DNA sequence: TGTGCCAGCAGCTCTAGCGGGGGGCTTTACAATGAGCAGTTCTTC. As protein: CASSSSGGLYNEQFF.

V gene TRBV28 combines with J gene TRBJ2-4; 10 bases line up with TRBD2. The CDR3 is made up of 20 amino acids. J lost 7 bases, V lost 3 bases, and 21 bases had no gene match. Per germline, CDR1 MDHEN and CDR2 SYDVKM. The CDR3: CASSLGGLLAGYYAANIQYF. For the CDR3, the DNA is TGTGCCAGCAGTTTGGGGGGGTTACTAGCGGGATATTATGCCGCGAACATTCAGTACTTC. The whole variable domain, filled in from reference TRBV28 and TRBJ2-4, reads DVKVTQSSRYLVKRTGEKVFLECVQDMDHENMFWYRQDPGLGLRLIYFSYDVKMKEKGDIPEGYSVSREKKERFSLILESASTNQTSMYLCASSLGGLLAGYYAANIQYFGAGTRLSVL.

The chain employs TRBV2 and TRBJ1-2; 7 bases match TRBD1. Unmatched junction bases numbered 5, after V lost 6 bases and J lost 1 base. This CDR3 is built from 14 residues. CDR1 SNHLY and CDR2 FYNNEI come from the germline V gene. The CDR3 sequence is CASSRQGGNYGYTF. Here the CDR3 DNA reads TGTGCCAGCAGCCGACAGGGCGGTAACTATGGCTACACCTTC. Using reference TRBV2 and TRBJ1-2 for the parts outside the CDR3, the full variable domain is EPEVTQTPSHQVTQMGQEVILRCVPISNHLYFYWYRQILGQKVEFLVSFYNNEISEKSEIFDDQFSVERPDGSNFTLKIRSTKLEDSAMYFCASSRQGGNYGYTFGSGTRLTVV.

This sequence joins TRBV5-1 and TRBJ2-1; 7 nucleotides agree with TRBD1. Germline assignment: CDR1 SGHRS and CDR2 YFSETQ. J was trimmed by 6 bases and V by 4 bases; bases with no gene match: 7. The CDR3 covers 14 residues. CDR3 in amino acids: CASSLGQLGNEQFF. The CDR3 bases are TGCGCCAGCAGCCTGGGACAGCTTGGCAATGAGCAGTTCTTC. The whole variable domain, remainder taken from reference TRBV5-1 and TRBJ2-1, is KAGVTQTPRYLIKTRGQQVTLSCSPISGHRSVSWYQQTPGQGLQFLFEYFSETQRNKGNFPGRFSGRQFSNSRSEMNVSTLELGDSALYLCASSLGQLGNEQFFGPGTRLTVL.

This clone was seen once. The chain combines TRBV29-1 with TRBJ2-2, with a possible D match to TRBD2 (6 bases). V lost 7 bases and J 1 base, leaving 19 bases between the germline ends. This CDR3 has 16 residues. Per germline, CDR1 SQVTM and CDR2 ANQGSEA. The CDR3 nucleotides are TGCAGCGCCTGGGGGGAGGCCCGCGGGAACACCGGGGAGCTGTTTTTT. Residues: CSAWGEARGNTGELFF.

The gene calls are TRBV7-9 and TRBJ1-2; D is undetermined. The germline V and J ends were trimmed by 5 bases and 4 bases, with 17 bases remaining between them. Germline CDR1 reads SEHNR; CDR2 reads FQNEAQ (reference sequence). This CDR3 is built from 15 residues. In DNA, the CDR3 is TGTGCCAGCAGCCGAGCTGACTGGGGAAGCTATGGCTACACCTTC. Its translation is CASSRADWGSYGYTF.

This rearrangement joins TRBV10-2 to TRBJ2-7, with 12 bases aligning to TRBD2. Per germline, CDR1 WSHSY and CDR2 SAAADI. The V gene end was trimmed by 7 bases and the J gene end by 0 bases; junction bases not matched to a gene: 19. This CDR3 has 20 residues. CDR3 in DNA: TGCGCCAGCAAACCGGGCCCCGGGACTAGCGGGCCTCGGGGCTCCTACGAGCAGTACTTC. Amino acid sequence: CASKPGPGTSGPRGSYEQYF.

Concerning this clone: At one of its ends the junction is not consistent with the germline gene, which may arise from a read error. V and J are TRBV6-1 and TRBJ1-2; 8 nucleotides agree with TRBD1. The CDR3 is 13 residues long. Germline CDR1 is MNHNS and CDR2 is SASEGT. The CDR3 loop is CAGSEATGVGYTF. CDR3 nucleotide sequence: TGTGCCGGCAGTGAAGCGACAGGGGTGGGCTACACCTTC.

This chain links TRBV5-1 with TRBJ2-7, with 10 positions matching TRBD1. The germline V gene has CDR1 SGHRS and CDR2 YFSETQ. The CDR3 runs 15 residues. Germline trimming cut 0 bases from V and 3 bases from J; bases unmatched to any gene: 3. The CDR3 coding sequence is TGCGCCAGCAGCTTGGGAGGGACAGGGGTCTACGAGCAGTACTTC. It codes for CASSLGGTGVYEQYF.

This chain uses TRBV7-6 with TRBJ2-3; possibly TRBD1 or TRBD2 for D (6 bases each). The CDR3 is 16 amino acids. V was shortened by 1 base and J by 0 bases, with 11 bases between the two germline ends. The germline gives CDR1 SGHVS, CDR2 FNYEAQ. The CDR3 DNA sequence: TGTGCCAGCAGCTTAGTAACGGGGGCCAGCACAGATACGCAGTATTTT. It encodes CASSLVTGASTDTQYF.

The V and J genes are TRBV9 and TRBJ1-1, with 8 bases identical to TRBD1. This CDR3 region has 15 residues. Trimming at V came to 2 bases and at J to 1 base, leaving 4 bases not matched to a gene. Per the germline V gene, CDR1 is SGDLS and CDR2 is YYNGEE. The CDR3 is CASSVAGGRNTEAFF. The CDR3 DNA is TGTGCCAGCAGCGTCGCAGGGGGCAGGAACACTGAAGCTTTCTTT.

J is TRBJ1-4 and V is TRBV30; D not certain. This CDR3 region has 15 residues. Germline assignment: CDR1 GTSNPN and CDR2 SVGIG (reference sequence). V lost 0 bases and J 0 bases, leaving 8 bases between the germline ends. The CDR3 nucleotides read TGTGCCTGGAGTGTCCTCGCTACAACTAATGAAAAACTGTTTTTT. Translation gives CAWSVLATTNEKLFF.

The chain's CDR3 is CASSSRGNSEAFF. The CDR3 coding sequence is TGTGCCAGCAGTTCACGGGGGAATTCTGAAGCTTTCTTT. The chain combines TRBV6-6 with TRBJ1-1; a weak D match, TRBD1 (5 bases). Trimming left V 4 bases short and J 6 bases short, with 12 bases between. The CDR3 runs 13 residues. Germline V gene sequence: CDR1 MNHNY, CDR2 SVGAGI (reference sequence).

The chain employs TRBV29-1 and TRBJ1-2; D not resolved. Germline CDR1 reads SQVTM; CDR2 reads ANQGSEA. V was trimmed by 3 bases and J by 6 bases, leaving 17 bases between them. The CDR3 sequence is 14 residues long. The CDR3 here is CSVDMGLRQNGYTF. In DNA, the CDR3 is TGCAGCGTTGATATGGGGTTGAGGCAGAATGGCTACACCTTC. The full variable domain, completed using reference TRBV29-1 and TRBJ1-2, is SAVISQKPSRDICQRGTSLTIQCQVDSQVTMMFWYRQQPGQSLTLIATANQGSEATYESGFVIDKFPISRPNLTFSTLTVSNMSPEDSSIYLCSVDMGLRQNGYTFGSGTRLTVV.

The CDR3 region is CASSQSQAQETQYF. CDR3 DNA sequence: TGTGCCAGCAGCCAATCTCAAGCCCAAGAGACCCAGTACTTC. This rearrangement joins TRBV16 to TRBJ2-5; D is uncertain. The V end lost 0 bases, the J end lost 1 base, and 6 bases lay between the germline ends. The CDR3 covers 14 residues. Germline CDR1 reads KGHSY; CDR2 reads FQNENV.